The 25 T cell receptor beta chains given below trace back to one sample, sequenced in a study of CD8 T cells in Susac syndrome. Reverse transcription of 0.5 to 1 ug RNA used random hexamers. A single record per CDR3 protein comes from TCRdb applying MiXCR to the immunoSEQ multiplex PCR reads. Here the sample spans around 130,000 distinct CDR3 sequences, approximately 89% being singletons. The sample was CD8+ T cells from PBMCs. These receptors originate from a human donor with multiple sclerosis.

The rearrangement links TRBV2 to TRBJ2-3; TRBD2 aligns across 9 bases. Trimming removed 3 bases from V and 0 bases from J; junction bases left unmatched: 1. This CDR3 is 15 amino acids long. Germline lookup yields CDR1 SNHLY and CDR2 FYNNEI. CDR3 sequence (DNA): TGTGCCAGCAGTGAGGGGACTAGCAGCACAGATACGCAGTATTTT. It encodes CASSEGTSSTDTQYF.

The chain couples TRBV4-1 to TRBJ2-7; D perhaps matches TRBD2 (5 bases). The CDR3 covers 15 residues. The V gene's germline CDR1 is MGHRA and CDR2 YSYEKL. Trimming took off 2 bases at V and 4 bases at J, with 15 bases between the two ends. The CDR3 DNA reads TGCGCCAGCAGCCAACTCCCGGGATCCGTTTACGAGCAGTACTTC. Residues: CASSQLPGSVYEQYF.

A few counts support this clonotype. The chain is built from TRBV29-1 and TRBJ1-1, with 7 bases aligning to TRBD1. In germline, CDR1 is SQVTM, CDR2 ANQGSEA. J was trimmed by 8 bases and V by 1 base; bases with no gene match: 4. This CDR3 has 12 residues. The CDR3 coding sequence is TGCAGCGTTGAAGCCGGGACAGTAGAAGCTTTCTTT. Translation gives CSVEAGTVEAFF.

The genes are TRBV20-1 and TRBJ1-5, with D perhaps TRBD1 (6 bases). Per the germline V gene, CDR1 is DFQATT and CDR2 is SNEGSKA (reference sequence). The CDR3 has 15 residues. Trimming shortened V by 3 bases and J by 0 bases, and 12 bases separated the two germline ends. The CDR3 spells CSARGGHYSNQPQHF. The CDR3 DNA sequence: TGCAGTGCTAGGGGGGGACATTATAGCAATCAGCCCCAGCATTTT.

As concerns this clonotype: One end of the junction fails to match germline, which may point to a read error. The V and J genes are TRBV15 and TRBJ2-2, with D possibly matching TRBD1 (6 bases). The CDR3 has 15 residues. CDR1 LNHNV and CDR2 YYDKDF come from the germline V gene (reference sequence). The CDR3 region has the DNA TGTGCCACGAGCAGTCTCCAGGGGAGCACCGGGGAGCTGTTTTTT. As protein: CATSSLQGSTGELFF.

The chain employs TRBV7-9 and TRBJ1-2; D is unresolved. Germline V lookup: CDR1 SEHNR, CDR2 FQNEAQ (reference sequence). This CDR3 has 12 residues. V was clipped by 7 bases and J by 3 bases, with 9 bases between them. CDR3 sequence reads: CASTGADYGYTF. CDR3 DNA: TGTGCCAGCACCGGAGCAGACTATGGCTACACCTTC.

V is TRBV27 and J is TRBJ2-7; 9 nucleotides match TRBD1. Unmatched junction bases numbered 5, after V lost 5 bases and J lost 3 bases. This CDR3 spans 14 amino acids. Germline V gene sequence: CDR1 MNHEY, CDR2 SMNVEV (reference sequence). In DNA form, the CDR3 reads TGTGCCAGCAGTCCGGGACAGGGTATCTACGAGCAGTACTTC. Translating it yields CASSPGQGIYEQYF.

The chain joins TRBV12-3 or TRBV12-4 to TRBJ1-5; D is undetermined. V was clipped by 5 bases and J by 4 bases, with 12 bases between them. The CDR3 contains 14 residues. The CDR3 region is CASSPGMFNQPQHF. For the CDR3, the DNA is TGTGCCAGCAGTCCCGGTATGTTTAATCAGCCCCAGCATTTT.

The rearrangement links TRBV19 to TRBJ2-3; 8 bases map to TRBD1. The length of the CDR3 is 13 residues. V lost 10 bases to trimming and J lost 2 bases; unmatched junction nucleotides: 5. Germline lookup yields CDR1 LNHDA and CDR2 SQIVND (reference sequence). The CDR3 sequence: CATEGQDTDTQYF. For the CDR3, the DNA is TGTGCCACCGAGGGACAGGACACAGATACGCAGTATTTT.

The DNA for the CDR3 is TGTGCCAGCAGTTACTCGAGTCAGGTGGGCTTGAACACTGAAGCTTTCTTT. It is translated as CASSYSSQVGLNTEAFF. This chain uses TRBV6-5 with TRBJ1-1; no firm D call. Germline-derived CDR1 and CDR2 are MNHEY and SVGAGI. This CDR3 is built from 17 residues. V was cut by 0 bases and J by 0 bases, with 14 bases left in between.

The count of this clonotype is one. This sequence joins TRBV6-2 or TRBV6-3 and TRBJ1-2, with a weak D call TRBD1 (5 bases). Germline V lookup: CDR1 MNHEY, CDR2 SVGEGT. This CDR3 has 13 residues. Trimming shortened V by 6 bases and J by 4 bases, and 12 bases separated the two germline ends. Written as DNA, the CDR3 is TGTGCCAGCAGCCCAGGACACTTCTATGGCTACACCTTC. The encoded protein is CASSPGHFYGYTF.

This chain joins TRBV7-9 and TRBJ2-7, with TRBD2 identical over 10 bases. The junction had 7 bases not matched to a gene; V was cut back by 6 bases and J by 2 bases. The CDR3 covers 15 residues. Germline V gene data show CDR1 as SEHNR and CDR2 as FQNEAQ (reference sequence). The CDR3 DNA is TGTGCCAGCAGTCCTACTAGCGGGGCGACCTACGAGCAGTACTTC. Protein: CASSPTSGATYEQYF.

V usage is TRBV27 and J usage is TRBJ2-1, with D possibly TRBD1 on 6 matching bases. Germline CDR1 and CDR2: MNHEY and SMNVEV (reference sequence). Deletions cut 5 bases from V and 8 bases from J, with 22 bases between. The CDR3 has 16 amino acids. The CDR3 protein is CASSPNQDQGFDEQFF. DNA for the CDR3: TGTGCCAGCAGTCCCAACCAGGATCAGGGGTTCGATGAGCAGTTCTTC.

This CDR3 reads CSPRVGSHNEQFF. CDR3 sequence (DNA): TGCAGCCCTAGAGTTGGCAGTCATAATGAGCAGTTCTTC. The V gene is TRBV29-1, the J gene TRBJ2-1, with no clear D. The CDR3 covers 13 residues. Trimming took 8 bases from V and 7 from J, leaving 18 bases between them. Germline V gene data show CDR1 as SQVTM and CDR2 as ANQGSEA.

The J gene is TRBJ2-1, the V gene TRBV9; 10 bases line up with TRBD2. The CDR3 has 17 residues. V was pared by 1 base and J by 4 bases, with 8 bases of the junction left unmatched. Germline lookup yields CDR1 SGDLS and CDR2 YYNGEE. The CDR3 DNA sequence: TGTGCCAGCAGCGTAAATAGACGGACTAGCGGATACAATGAGCAGTTCTTC. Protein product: CASSVNRRTSGYNEQFF.

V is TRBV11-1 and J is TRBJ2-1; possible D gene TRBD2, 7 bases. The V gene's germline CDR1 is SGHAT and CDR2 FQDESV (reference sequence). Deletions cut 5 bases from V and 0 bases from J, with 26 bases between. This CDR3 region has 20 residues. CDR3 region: CASSQTNWGAGDPSYNEQFF. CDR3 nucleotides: TGTGCCAGCAGCCAAACAAATTGGGGGGCGGGAGACCCCTCCTACAATGAGCAGTTCTTC. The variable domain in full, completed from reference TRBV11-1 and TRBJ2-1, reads EAEVAQSPRYKITEKSQAVAFWCDPISGHATLYWYRQILGQGPELLVQFQDESVVDDSQLPKDRFSAERLKGVDSTLKIQPAELGDSAMYLCASSQTNWGAGDPSYNEQFFGPGTRLTVL.

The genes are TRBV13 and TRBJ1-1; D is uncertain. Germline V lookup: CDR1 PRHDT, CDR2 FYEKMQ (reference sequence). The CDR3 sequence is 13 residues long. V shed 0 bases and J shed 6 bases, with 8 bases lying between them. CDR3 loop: CASSLGNLPEAFF. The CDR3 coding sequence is TGTGCCAGCAGCTTAGGGAATTTGCCTGAAGCTTTCTTT.

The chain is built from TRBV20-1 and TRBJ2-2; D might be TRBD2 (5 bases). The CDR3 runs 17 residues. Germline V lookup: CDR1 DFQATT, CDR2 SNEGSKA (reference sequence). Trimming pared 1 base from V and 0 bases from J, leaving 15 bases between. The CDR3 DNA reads TGCAGTGCTAGAGGTCACGGGGTAACCGCGAACACCGGGGAGCTGTTTTTT. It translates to CSARGHGVTANTGELFF.

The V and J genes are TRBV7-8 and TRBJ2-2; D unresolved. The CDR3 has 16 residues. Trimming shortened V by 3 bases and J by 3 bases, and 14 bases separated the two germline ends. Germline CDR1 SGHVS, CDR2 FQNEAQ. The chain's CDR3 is CASSFLFGPDTGELFF. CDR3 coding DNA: TGTGCCAGCAGCTTTCTTTTCGGCCCGGACACCGGGGAGCTGTTTTTT.

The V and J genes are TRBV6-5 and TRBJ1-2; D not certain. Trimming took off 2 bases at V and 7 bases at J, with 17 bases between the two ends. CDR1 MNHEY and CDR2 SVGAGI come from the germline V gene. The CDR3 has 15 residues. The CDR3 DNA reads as TGTGCCAGCAGTTACGGGGAAGGTGGGGTCACTGGCTACACCTTC. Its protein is CASSYGEGGVTGYTF.

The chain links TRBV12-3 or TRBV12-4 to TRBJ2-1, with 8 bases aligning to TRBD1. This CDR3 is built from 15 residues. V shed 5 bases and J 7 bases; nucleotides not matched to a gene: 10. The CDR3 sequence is CASSPGQGSLNEQFF. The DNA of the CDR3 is TGTGCCAGCAGTCCCGGACAGGGTTCTTTAAATGAGCAGTTCTTC.

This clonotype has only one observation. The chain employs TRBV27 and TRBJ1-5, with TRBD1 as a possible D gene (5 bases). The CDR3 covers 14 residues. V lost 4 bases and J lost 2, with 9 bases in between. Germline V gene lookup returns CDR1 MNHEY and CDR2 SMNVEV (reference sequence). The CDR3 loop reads CASSSGMGNQPQHF. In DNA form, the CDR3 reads TGTGCCAGCAGTTCAGGGATGGGCAATCAGCCCCAGCATTTT.

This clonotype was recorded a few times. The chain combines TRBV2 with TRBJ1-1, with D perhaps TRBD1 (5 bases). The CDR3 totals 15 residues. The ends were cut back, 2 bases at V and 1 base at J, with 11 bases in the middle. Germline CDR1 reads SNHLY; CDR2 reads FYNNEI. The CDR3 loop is CASSEWGTANTEAFF. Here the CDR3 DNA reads TGTGCCAGCAGTGAATGGGGGACGGCGAACACTGAAGCTTTCTTT.

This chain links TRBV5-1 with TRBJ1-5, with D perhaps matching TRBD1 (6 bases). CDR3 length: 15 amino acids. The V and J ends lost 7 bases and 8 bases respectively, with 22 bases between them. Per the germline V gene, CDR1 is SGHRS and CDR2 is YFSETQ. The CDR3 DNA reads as TGCGCCAGCGCCCCGGGACACTTGAGGTCGGAGCCCCAGCATTTT. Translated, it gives CASAPGHLRSEPQHF.

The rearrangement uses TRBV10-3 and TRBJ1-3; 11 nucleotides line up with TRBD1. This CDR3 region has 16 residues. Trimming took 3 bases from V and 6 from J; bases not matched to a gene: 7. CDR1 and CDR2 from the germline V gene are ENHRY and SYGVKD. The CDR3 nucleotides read TGTGCCATCAGTGAACCCGGGACAGGGGGTTCAAACACCATATATTTT. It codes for CAISEPGTGGSNTIYF.